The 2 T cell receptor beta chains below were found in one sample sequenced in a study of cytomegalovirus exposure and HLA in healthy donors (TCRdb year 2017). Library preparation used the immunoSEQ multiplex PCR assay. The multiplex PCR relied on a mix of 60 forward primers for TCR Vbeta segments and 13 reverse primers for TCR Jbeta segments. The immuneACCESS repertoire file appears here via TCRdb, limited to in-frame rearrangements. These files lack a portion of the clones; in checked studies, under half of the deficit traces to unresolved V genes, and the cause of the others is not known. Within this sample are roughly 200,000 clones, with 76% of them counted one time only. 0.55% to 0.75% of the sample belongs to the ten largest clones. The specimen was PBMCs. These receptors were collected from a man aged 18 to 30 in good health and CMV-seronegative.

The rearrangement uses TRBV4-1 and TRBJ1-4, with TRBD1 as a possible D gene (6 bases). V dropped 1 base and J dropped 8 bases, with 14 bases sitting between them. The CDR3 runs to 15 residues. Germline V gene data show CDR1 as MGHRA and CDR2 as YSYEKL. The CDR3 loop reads CASSQVNRDSEKLFF. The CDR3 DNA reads TGCGCCAGCAGCCAAGTAAACAGGGATTCCGAAAAACTGTTTTTT.

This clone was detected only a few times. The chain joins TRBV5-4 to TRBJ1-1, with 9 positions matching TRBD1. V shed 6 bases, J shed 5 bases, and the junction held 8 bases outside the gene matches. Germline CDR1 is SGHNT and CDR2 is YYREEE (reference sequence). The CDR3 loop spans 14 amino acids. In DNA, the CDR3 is TGTGCCAGCACGGCACAGGGGGCAAGGACTGAAGCTTTCTTT. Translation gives CASTAQGARTEAFF.